This T cell receptor beta chain came from a study of OX40 agonist ivuxolimab in advanced cancers. On the study more broadly: Three individuals attained partial responses, comprising one hepatocellular carcinoma case and two cutaneous melanoma cases.

To note about this clone: Its antigen is undetermined.

CDR3 size: 14 residues. Trimming removed 5 bases at V and 6 bases at J, with 14 bases between. Germline V CDR1 and CDR2: SGHVS, FQNEAQ. Repertoires were generated with immunoSEQ multiplex PCR, while TCRdb's copy carries only in-frame clones and drops some. The profile shows about 25,000 clones, about 86% of them singletons. Findings and limits, study-wide: At 0.1 to 3.0 mg/kg and by week 6, clonal expansion occurred in CD4+ and CD8+ blood T cells.

Here the sequenced sample was CD4+ or CD8+ T cells sorted from blood, taken in a trial of the OX40 agonist ivuxolimab. This chain links TRBV7-8 with TRBJ2-1; TRBD2 might be the D (6 bases). This TCR derives from an adult with an advanced solid tumor such as melanoma, head and neck, liver or kidney cancer. This CDR3 is CASSPASAGNEQFF. The CDR3 coding sequence is TGTGCCAGCAGCCCCGCTAGCGCTGGCAATGAGCAGTTCTTC.